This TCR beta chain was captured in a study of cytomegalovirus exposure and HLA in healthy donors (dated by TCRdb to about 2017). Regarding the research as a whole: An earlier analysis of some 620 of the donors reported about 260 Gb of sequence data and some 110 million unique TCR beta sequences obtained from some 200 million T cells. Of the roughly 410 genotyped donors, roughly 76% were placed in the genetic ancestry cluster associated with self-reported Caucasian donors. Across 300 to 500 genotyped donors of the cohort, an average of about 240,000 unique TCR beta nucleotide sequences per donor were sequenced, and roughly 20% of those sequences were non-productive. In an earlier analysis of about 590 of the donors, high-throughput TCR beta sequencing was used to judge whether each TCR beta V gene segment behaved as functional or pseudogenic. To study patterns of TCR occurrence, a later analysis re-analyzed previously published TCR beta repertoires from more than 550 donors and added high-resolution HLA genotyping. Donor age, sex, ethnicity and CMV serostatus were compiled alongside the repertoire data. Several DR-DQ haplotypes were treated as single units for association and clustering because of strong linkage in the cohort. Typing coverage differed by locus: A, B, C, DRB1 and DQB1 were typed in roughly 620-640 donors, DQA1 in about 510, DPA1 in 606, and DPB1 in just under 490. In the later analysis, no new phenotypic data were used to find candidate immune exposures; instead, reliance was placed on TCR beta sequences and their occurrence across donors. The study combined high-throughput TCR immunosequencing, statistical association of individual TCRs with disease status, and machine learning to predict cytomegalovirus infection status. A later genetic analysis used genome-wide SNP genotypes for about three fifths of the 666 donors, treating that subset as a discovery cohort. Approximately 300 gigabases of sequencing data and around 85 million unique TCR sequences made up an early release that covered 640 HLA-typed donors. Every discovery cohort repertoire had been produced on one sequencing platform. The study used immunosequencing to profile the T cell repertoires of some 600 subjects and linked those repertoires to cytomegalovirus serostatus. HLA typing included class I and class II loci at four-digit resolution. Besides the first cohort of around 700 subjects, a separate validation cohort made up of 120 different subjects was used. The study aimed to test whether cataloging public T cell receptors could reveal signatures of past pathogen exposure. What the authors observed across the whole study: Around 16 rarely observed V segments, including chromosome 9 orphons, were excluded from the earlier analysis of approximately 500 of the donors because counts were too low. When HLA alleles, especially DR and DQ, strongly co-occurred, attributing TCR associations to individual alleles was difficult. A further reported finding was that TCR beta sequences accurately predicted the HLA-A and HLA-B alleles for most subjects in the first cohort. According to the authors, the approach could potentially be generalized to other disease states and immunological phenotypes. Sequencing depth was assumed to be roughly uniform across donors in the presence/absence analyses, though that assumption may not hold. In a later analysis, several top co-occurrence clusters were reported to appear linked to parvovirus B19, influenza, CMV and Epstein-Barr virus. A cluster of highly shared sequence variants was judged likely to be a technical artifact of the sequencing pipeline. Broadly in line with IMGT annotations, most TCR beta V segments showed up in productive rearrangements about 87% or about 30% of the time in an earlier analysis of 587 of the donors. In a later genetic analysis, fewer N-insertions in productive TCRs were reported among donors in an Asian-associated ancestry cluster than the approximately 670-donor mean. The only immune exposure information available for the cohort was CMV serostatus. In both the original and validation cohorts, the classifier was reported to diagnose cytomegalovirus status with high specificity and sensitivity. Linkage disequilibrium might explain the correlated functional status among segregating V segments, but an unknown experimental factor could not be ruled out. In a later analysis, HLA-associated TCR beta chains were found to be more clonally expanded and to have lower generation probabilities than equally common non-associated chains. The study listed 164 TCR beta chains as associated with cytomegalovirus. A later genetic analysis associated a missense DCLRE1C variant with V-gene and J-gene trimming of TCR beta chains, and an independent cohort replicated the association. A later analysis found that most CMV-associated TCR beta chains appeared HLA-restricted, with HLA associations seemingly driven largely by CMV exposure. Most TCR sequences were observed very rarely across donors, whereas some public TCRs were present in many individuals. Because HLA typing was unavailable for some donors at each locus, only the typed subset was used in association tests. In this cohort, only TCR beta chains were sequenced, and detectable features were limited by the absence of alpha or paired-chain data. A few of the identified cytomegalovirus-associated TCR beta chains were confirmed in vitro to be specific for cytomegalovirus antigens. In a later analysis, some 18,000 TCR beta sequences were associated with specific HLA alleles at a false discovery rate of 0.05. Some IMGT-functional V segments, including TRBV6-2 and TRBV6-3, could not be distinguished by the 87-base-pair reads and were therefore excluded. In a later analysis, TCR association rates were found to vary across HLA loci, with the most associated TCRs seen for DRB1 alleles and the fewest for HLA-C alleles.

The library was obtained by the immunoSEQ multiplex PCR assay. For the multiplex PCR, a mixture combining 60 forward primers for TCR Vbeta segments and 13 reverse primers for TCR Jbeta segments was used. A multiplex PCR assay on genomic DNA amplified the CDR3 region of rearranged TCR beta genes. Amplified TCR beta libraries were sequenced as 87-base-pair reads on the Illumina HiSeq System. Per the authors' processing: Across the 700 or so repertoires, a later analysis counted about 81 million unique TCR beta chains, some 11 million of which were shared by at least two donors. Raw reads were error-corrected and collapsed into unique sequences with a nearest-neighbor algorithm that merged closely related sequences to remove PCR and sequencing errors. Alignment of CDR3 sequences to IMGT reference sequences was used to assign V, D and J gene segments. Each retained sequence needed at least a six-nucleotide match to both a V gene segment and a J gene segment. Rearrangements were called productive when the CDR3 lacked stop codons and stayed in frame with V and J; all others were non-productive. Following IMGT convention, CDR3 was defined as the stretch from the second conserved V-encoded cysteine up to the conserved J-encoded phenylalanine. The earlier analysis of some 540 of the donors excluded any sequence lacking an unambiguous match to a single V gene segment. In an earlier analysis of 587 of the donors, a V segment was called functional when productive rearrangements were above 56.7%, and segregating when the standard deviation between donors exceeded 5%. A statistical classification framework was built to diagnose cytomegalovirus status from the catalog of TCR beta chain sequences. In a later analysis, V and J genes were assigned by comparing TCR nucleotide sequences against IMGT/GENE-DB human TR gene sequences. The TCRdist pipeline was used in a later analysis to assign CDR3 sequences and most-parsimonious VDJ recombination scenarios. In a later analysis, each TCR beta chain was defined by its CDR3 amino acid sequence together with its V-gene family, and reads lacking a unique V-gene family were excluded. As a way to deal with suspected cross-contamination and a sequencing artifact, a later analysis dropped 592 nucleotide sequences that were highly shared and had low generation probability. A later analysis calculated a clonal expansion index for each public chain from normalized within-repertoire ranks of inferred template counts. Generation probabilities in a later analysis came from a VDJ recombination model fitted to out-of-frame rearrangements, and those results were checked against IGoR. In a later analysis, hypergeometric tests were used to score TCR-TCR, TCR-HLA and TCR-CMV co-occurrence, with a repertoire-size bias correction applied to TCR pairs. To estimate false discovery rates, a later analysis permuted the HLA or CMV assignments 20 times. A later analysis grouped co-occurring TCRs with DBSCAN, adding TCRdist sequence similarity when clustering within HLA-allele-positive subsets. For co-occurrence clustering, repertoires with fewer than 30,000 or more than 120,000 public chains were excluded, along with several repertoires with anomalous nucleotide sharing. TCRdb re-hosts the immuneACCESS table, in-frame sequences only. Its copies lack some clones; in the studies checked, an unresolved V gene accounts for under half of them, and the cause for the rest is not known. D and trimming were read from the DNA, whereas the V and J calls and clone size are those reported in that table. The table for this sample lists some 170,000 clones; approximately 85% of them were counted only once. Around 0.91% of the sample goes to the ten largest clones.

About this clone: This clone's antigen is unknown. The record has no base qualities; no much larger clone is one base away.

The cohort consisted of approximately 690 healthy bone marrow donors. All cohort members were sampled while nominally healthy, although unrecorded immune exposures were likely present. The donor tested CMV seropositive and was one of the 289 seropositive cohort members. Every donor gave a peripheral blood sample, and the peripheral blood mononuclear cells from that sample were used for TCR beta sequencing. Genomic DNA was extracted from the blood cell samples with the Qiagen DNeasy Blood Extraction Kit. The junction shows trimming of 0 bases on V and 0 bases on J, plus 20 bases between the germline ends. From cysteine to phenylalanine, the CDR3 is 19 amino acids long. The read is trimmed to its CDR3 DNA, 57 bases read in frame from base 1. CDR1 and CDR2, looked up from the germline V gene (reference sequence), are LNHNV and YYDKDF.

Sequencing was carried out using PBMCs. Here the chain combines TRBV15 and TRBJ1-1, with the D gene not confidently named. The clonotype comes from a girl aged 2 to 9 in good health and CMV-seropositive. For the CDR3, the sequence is CATSRDGWWRALMNTEAFF. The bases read TGTGCCACCAGCAGAGATGGATGGTGGAGGGCCCTAATGAACACTGAAGCTTTCTTT.